This is a list of T cell receptor beta chains from one sample in a study of lymphopenia after photon versus proton radiotherapy. Clones were read by immunoSEQ multiplex PCR, and TCRdb kept only the in-frame ones, dropping some. Here the sample spans about 22,000 clones, over 90% being singletons. This material consisted of peripheral blood, taken from a patient treated with proton-based radiotherapy. Receptors originate from an older woman with pancreatic cancer. Some clones in this sample may be carry-over from other donors' samples. Both conserved end residues are part of each CDR3. The D gene is left open where the match is weak. Clone size, where shown, is once, few, many, or a class for clones that have expanded.

len	d_gene	v_gene	j_gene	abundance	CDR3aa	CDR3nt
14	-	TRBV5-4	TRBJ2-5	-	CASSLEVGEETQYF	TGTGCCAGCAGCTTGGAGGTTGGGGAAGAGACCCAGTACTTC
15	-	TRBV6-6	TRBJ1-2	-	CASSYSSGVEYGYTF	TGTGCCAGCAGTTACTCTTCAGGGGTCGAATATGGCTACACCTTC
13	-	TRBV21-1	TRBJ1-5	-	CASSTRANQPQHF	TGTGCCAGCAGCACCAGGGCAAATCAGCCCCAGCATTTT
14	-	TRBV10-3	TRBJ1-2	-	CAISQLSLGSGYTF	TGTGCCATCAGTCAGCTCTCTTTGGGGTCCGGCTACACCTTC
15	-	TRBV30	TRBJ1-5	-	CAWSWGEYSNQPQHF	TGTGCCTGGAGTTGGGGAGAATATAGCAATCAGCCCCAGCATTTT
16	-	TRBV28	TRBJ2-3	-	CASSWGDDRDTDTQYF	TGTGCCAGCAGTTGGGGGGATGATCGGGACACAGATACGCAGTATTTT
14	-	TRBV7-8	TRBJ2-5	few	CASSLATGRETQYF	TGTGCCAGCAGCTTGGCGACAGGGAGGGAGACCCAGTACTTC
15	TRBD1	TRBV29-1	TRBJ2-7	-	CSVSEWDRASYEQYF	TGCAGCGTCTCCGAGTGGGACAGGGCCTCCTACGAGCAGTACTTC
15	-	TRBV6-1	TRBJ1-5	-	CASSWTALDNQPQHF	TGTGCCAGCAGTTGGACAGCCTTAGACAATCAGCCCCAGCATTTT
14	-	TRBV11-2	TRBJ1-1	-	CASSPGLPRAEAFF	TGTGCCAGCAGCCCGGGACTCCCCCGGGCTGAAGCTTTCTTT
14	-	TRBV29-1	TRBJ2-1	-	CSVEETRARNEQFF	TGCAGCGTTGAAGAAACTAGGGCTCGGAATGAGCAGTTCTTC
18	-	TRBV11-2	TRBJ2-7	-	CASSPNSRDARALSEQYF	TGTGCCAGCAGCCCTAATTCCCGGGACGCCCGAGCCTTATCCGAGCAGTACTTC
19	-	TRBV14	TRBJ2-6	-	CASSQDFVERVSGANVLTF	TGTGCCAGCAGCCAAGATTTCGTGGAGCGGGTCTCTGGGGCCAACGTCCTGACTTTC
15	-	TRBV21-1	TRBJ1-2	-	CASSKEGGGSYGYTF	TGTGCCAGCAGCAAAGAGGGAGGGGGATCATATGGCTACACCTTC
13	TRBD2	TRBV4-3	TRBJ2-7	-	CASSQGLATEQYF	TGCGCCAGCAGCCAAGGACTAGCGACCGAGCAGTACTTC
13	TRBD1	TRBV10-2	TRBJ1-1	-	CASSGQGRTEAFF	TGCGCCAGCAGTGGACAGGGTCGTACTGAAGCTTTCTTT
15	-	TRBV6-4	TRBJ2-2	-	CASSDSGTHTGELFF	TGTGCCAGCAGTGACTCCGGGACCCACACCGGGGAGCTGTTTTTT
12	-	TRBV19	TRBJ2-5	-	CATGKAQETQYF	TGTGCCACTGGCAAAGCCCAAGAGACCCAGTACTTC
12	-	TRBV6-5	TRBJ2-7	-	CASSSTSYEQYF	TGTGCCAGCAGTAGTACCTCCTACGAGCAGTACTTC
14	-	TRBV15	TRBJ1-1	-	CATSIPGLNTEAFF	TGTGCCACCAGCATCCCGGGCTTGAACACTGAAGCTTTCTTT
14	-	TRBV21-1	TRBJ2-2	few	CASRPGGNTGELFF	TGTGCCAGCAGACCGGGCGGGAACACCGGGGAGCTGTTTTTT
13	TRBD1	TRBV13	TRBJ2-7	-	CASSLGQGGEQYF	TGTGCCAGCAGCTTGGGACAGGGAGGCGAGCAGTACTTC
15	-	TRBV27	TRBJ1-6	-	CASSVARDYNSPLHF	TGTGCCAGCAGTGTTGCCAGAGACTATAATTCACCCCTCCACTTT
11	-	TRBV20-1	TRBJ2-7	-	CSASDPYEQYF	TGCAGTGCCTCAGACCCCTACGAGCAGTACTTC
12	-	TRBV18	TRBJ2-3	few	CASSPGSDTQYF	TGTGCCAGCTCACCAGGATCAGATACGCAGTATTTT
19	-	TRBV19	TRBJ1-1	-	CASSPERGGGFGRDTEAFF	TGTGCCAGTAGTCCCGAAAGAGGTGGGGGATTTGGGCGGGACACTGAAGCTTTCTTT
13	-	TRBV7-9	TRBJ1-3	-	CASSEPPGNTIYF	TGTGCCAGCAGCGAACCCCCTGGAAACACCATATATTTT
15	TRBD1	TRBV9	TRBJ1-1	-	CVSSFGTGGDTEAFF	TGTGTCAGCAGCTTCGGCACAGGGGGGGACACTGAAGCTTTCTTT
15	TRBD1	TRBV27	TRBJ1-6	-	CASSRPGQLDSPLHF	TGTGCCAGCAGTCGACCGGGACAGCTAGATTCACCCCTCCACTTT
14	TRBD1	TRBV6-1	TRBJ2-7	-	CASSGGQGPSEQYF	TGTGCCAGCAGCGGGGGACAGGGGCCCAGCGAGCAGTACTTC
13	TRBD1	TRBV29-1	TRBJ1-6	-	CSVQQGAESPLHF	TGCAGCGTGCAACAGGGGGCCGAGTCACCCCTCCACTTT
13	TRBD1	TRBV27	TRBJ1-5	-	CASSRTGIEPQHF	TGTGCCAGCAGTCGGACAGGGATCGAGCCCCAGCATTTT
15	-	TRBV19	TRBJ1-5	-	CASSALRGGRQPQHF	TGTGCCAGTAGTGCCCTCAGGGGCGGCCGTCAGCCCCAGCATTTT
16	-	TRBV6-6	TRBJ1-2	-	CASTLRRFRTNYGYTF	TGTGCCAGCACCCTAAGGAGGTTCAGGACTAACTATGGCTACACCTTC
13	-	TRBV7-3	TRBJ1-1	-	CASSSYRETEAFF	TGTGCCAGCAGCTCCTATCGGGAAACTGAAGCTTTCTTT
13	-	TRBV2	TRBJ1-2	-	CASSETGQGGYTF	TGTGCCAGCAGTGAAACAGGGCAGGGGGGCTACACCTTC
15	TRBD2	TRBV28	TRBJ2-3	-	CASSPGLAGGDTQYF	TGTGCCAGCAGTCCGGGACTAGCGGGAGGCGATACGCAGTATTTT
16	-	TRBV4-3	TRBJ2-2	-	CASSPPKGGGTGELFF	TGCGCCAGCAGCCCCCCCAAGGGAGGGGGCACCGGGGAGCTGTTTTTT
14	TRBD2	TRBV10-3	TRBJ2-1	-	CAISGLAGMNEQFF	TGTGCCATCAGTGGACTAGCGGGGATGAATGAGCAGTTCTTC
15	TRBD1	TRBV5-1	TRBJ1-2	-	CASSLEQGARDGYTF	TGCGCCAGCAGCTTGGAACAGGGGGCGCGGGATGGCTACACCTTC
14	-	TRBV11-2	TRBJ2-1	-	CASSLDAVGDEQFF	TGTGCCAGCAGCTTAGATGCTGTCGGCGATGAGCAGTTCTTC
12	-	TRBV6-4	TRBJ1-1	once	CASRDRNTEAFF	TGTGCCAGCAGAGACAGGAACACTGAAGCTTTCTTT
16	-	TRBV13	TRBJ1-2	-	CASSLKPGLLPEGYTF	TGTGCCAGCAGCTTAAAGCCCGGACTCCTTCCAGAGGGCTACACCTTC
14	TRBD1	TRBV29-1	TRBJ2-1	-	CSVVVTGGHNEQFF	TGCAGCGTTGTTGTGACAGGGGGGCACAATGAGCAGTTCTTC
13	TRBD1	TRBV10-3	TRBJ1-2	once	CAISRQGAYGYTF	TGTGCCATCAGCAGACAGGGGGCATATGGCTACACCTTC